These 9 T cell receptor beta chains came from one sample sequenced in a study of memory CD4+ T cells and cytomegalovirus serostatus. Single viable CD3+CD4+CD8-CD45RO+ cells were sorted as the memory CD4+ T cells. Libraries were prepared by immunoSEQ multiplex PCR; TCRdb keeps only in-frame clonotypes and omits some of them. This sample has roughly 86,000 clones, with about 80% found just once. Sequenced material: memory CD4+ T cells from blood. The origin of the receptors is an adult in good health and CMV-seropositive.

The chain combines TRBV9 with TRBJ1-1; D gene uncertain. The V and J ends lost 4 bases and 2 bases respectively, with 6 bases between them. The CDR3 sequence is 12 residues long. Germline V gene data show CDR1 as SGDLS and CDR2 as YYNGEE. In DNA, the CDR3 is TGTGCCAGCAGCATGGACAACACTGAAGCTTTCTTT. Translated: CASSMDNTEAFF.

For the CDR3, the DNA is TGCGCCAGCAGTGAGATGGCAGGGGTGGAAGCTAACTATGGCTACACCTTC. This encodes CASSEMAGVEANYGYTF. This chain joins TRBV10-1 and TRBJ1-2; perhaps TRBD1 as D (6 bases). Germline V gene data show CDR1 as WNHNN and CDR2 as SYGVQD (reference sequence). The V and J ends lost 2 bases and 0 bases respectively, with 16 bases between them. The CDR3 has 17 amino acids.

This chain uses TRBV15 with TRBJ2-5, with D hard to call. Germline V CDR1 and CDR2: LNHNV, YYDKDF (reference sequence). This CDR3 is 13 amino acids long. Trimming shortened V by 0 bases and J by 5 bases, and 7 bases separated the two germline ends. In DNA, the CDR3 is TGTGCCACCAGCAGAGACCCGGGCGAGACCCAGTACTTC. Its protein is CATSRDPGETQYF.

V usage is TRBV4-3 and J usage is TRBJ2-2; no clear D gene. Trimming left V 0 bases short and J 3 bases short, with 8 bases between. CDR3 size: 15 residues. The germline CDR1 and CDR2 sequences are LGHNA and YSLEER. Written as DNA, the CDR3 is TGCGCCAGCAGCCAAGACGGAGTGGACACCGGGGAGCTGTTTTTT. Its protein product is CASSQDGVDTGELFF.

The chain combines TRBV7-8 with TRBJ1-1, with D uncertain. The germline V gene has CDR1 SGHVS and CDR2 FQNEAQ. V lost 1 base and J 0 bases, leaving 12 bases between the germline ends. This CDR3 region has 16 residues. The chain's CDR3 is CASSLGGEGMNTEAFF. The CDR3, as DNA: TGTGCCAGCAGCTTAGGTGGGGAGGGAATGAACACTGAAGCTTTCTTT.

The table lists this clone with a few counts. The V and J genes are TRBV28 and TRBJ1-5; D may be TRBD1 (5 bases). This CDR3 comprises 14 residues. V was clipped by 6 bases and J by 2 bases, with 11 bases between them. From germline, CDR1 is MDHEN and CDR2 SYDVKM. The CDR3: CASSRGWGNQPQHF. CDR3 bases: TGTGCCAGCAGCCGGGGCTGGGGCAATCAGCCCCAGCATTTT.

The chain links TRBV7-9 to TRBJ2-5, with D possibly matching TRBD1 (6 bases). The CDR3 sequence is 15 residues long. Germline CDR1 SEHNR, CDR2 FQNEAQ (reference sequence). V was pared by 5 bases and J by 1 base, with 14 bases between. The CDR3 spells CASSHAGTLQETQYF. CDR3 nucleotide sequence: TGTGCCAGCAGCCATGCCGGGACACTCCAAGAGACCCAGTACTTC.

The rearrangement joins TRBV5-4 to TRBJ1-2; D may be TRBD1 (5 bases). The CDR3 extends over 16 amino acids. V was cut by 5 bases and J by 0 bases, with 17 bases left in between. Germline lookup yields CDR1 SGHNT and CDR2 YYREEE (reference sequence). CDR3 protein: CASSYPRQTTNYGYTF. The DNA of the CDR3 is TGTGCCAGCAGTTATCCCCGACAGACTACTAACTATGGCTACACCTTC.

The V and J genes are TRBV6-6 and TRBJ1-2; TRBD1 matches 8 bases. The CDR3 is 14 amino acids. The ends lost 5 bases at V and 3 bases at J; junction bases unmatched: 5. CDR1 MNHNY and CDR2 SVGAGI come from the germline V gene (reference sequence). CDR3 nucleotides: TGTGCCAGCAGTCCGACAGGGGCGGACTATGGCTACACCTTC. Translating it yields CASSPTGADYGYTF.